These T cell receptor beta chains were read from a single sample in a study of blood T cell repertoires in COVID-19. Clones were sequenced by immunoSEQ multiplex PCR, and TCRdb holds only the in-frame ones, with some missing. The sample has approximately 70,000 clones, roughly 89% seen once. The material sequenced was peripheral blood. Receptor source: a woman aged 45 to 65 with acute or convalescent COVID-19. Both conserved end residues are part of each CDR3. Fields, in order: clone size, CDR3 length, V gene, J gene, D gene, CDR3 DNA, CDR3 protein. The D gene is left open where the match is weak. Only some rows state a clone size, as once, few, many or a class for expanded clones.

>NA|12|TRBV7-9|TRBJ1-1|NA
TGTGCCAGCAGCTTATCCGGCACTGAAGCTTTCTTT
CASSLSGTEAFF
>NA|15|TRBV24-1|TRBJ2-3|NA
TGTGCCACCAGTGAATCACAGGGTTGGGCAGATACGCAGTATTTT
CATSESQGWADTQYF
>NA|15|TRBV19|TRBJ1-2|TRBD1
TGTGCCAGTAGTAAAGGGGGACAGGCCAACTATGGCTACACCTTC
CASSKGGQANYGYTF
>NA|14|TRBV18|TRBJ2-1|TRBD2
TGTGCCAGCTCAACTAGCGGTACCTACAATGAGCAGTTCTTC
CASSTSGTYNEQFF
>NA|13|TRBV3-1/TRBV3-2|TRBJ2-1|NA
TGTGCCAGCTCGGCAGATTGGGACTCTGAGCAGTTCTTC
CASSADWDSEQFF
>once|14|TRBV4-1|TRBJ1-2|NA
TGCGCCAGCAGCCAGCTCTCCGGGAGTTATGGCTACACCTTC
CASSQLSGSYGYTF
>NA|14|TRBV5-1|TRBJ2-2|NA
TGCGCCAGCAGCCCCGGACAGAGGACCGGGGAGCTGTTTTTT
CASSPGQRTGELFF
>NA|16|TRBV10-1|TRBJ2-3|NA
TGCGCCAGCAGTGATAAGGTCGGACCTAGCGCAGATACGCAGTATTTT
CASSDKVGPSADTQYF
>NA|15|TRBV4-1|TRBJ2-5|TRBD2
TGCGCCAGCAGCCAAGATCGGCTAGCGGGGGTGACCCAGTACTTC
CASSQDRLAGVTQYF
>NA|16|TRBV9|TRBJ1-6|TRBD1
TGTGCCAGCAGCGTAGAGGGGACAGGGGTGGGTTCACCCCTCCACTTT
CASSVEGTGVGSPLHF
>NA|14|TRBV6-5|TRBJ2-5|TRBD1
TGTGCCAGCACTTTTACAGGGGGCGTAGAGACCCAGTACTTC
CASTFTGGVETQYF
>few|14|TRBV27|TRBJ2-1|TRBD2
TGTGCCAGCTCCAGCGGGAGGTGGTACAATGAGCAGTTCTTC
CASSSGRWYNEQFF
>NA|13|TRBV19|TRBJ1-2|TRBD1
TGTGCCAGTAGCTCGGGACAGGGTTATGGCTACACCTTC
CASSSGQGYGYTF
>NA|15|TRBV4-1|TRBJ1-1|TRBD1
TGCGCCAGCAGCCAAGCCGAACAGGGGAGCACTGAAGCTTTCTTT
CASSQAEQGSTEAFF
>NA|15|TRBV3-1/TRBV3-2|TRBJ1-4|NA
TGTGCCAGCAGCCGCAACGGACAAATTCGGGAAAAACTGTTTTTT
CASSRNGQIREKLFF
>NA|17|TRBV13|TRBJ2-1|NA
TGTGCCAGCAGCTTAGGTGGGGGCCCCCTCTCCTACAATGAGCAGTTCTTC
CASSLGGGPLSYNEQFF
>NA|11|TRBV30|TRBJ1-1|NA
TGTGCCTGGATGTTAGGACTTGAGGGTTTCTTT
CAWMLGLEGFF
>once|13|TRBV7-3|TRBJ1-1|NA
TGTGCATCTCGTGGCTCCCGGAACACTGAAGCTTTCTTT
CASRGSRNTEAFF
>few|14|TRBV19|TRBJ2-1|NA
TGTGCCAGTAGTATCTCCTTTTCCTACAATGAGCAGTTCTTC
CASSISFSYNEQFF
>few|15|TRBV7-9|TRBJ2-7|TRBD2
TGTGCCAGCGAATCCGGGGGGAGACTAGTCAAGGGGAGTAGCTTC
CASESGGRLVKGSSF
>once|15|TRBV7-3|TRBJ2-2|TRBD1
TGTGCCAGCAGCTCTCGGACAGGGTACGCCGGGGAGCTGTTTTTT
CASSSRTGYAGELFF
>NA|17|TRBV9|TRBJ2-7|TRBD2
TGTGCCAGCAGCGTAGGGGATGCGGGACTAGCGGCCTACGAGCAGTACTTC
CASSVGDAGLAAYEQYF
>NA|15|TRBV5-1|TRBJ1-5|NA
TGCGCCAGCAGTCAGGTAGGGGGGGCCAATCAGCCCCAGCATTTT
CASSQVGGANQPQHF
>NA|13|TRBV25-1|TRBJ1-6|NA
TGTGCCAGCAGTGACACAGGACGGTCACCCCTCCACTTT
CASSDTGRSPLHF
>few|11|TRBV2|TRBJ2-7|NA
TGTGCCAGCAGGGAGACCTACGAGCAGTACTTC
CASRETYEQYF